The 11 T cell receptor beta chains below come from one sample, sequenced in a study of T cells in Graves' hyperthyroidism and ophthalmopathy. There were TCR beta CDR3 regions amplified from RNA transcripts. During a first-round RT-PCR of the TCR CDR3, the HTBI primer set was used. MiXCR was run by TCRdb on the multiplex PCR reads, yielding one entry per CDR3 protein. The table includes hundreds of thousands of distinct CDR3 sequences, about 14% detected once. Input material: blood. These receptors were collected from a man aged 18 to 29 with Graves' ophthalmopathy.

This clonotype came up many times. J is TRBJ2-2 and V is TRBV20-1, with TRBD1 matching 8 bases. The V gene end was trimmed by 3 bases and the J gene end by 6 bases; junction bases not matched to a gene: 3. In germline, CDR1 is DFQATT, CDR2 SNEGSKA (reference sequence). CDR3 length: 13 residues. CDR3 nucleotides: TGCAGTGCTAGGGTACAGGGGGCCGGGGAGCTGTTTTTT. Translation gives CSARVQGAGELFF.

The table lists this clonotype with a few counts. CDR3 protein: CASSWDPMSSYNEQFF. Here the CDR3 DNA reads TGTGCCAGCAGCTGGGACCCTATGAGCTCCTACAATGAGCAGTTCTTC. The chain is built from TRBV5-8 and TRBJ2-1; D is possibly TRBD1 or TRBD2 (5 bases each). V was cut by 3 bases and J by 0 bases, with 13 bases left in between. Germline CDR1 and CDR2: SGHTS and YDEGEE. The CDR3 consists of 16 residues.

The chain links TRBV4-1 to TRBJ2-1, with D tentatively TRBD1 (6 bases). V lost 0 bases to trimming and J lost 8 bases, with 14 bases between them. The CDR3 is made up of 15 amino acids. Germline CDR1 reads MGHRA; CDR2 reads YSYEKL. In DNA, the CDR3 is TGCGCCAGCAGCCAAGAGGTGGGGGCACGGGATGAGCAGTTCTTC. It translates to CASSQEVGARDEQFF.

V gene TRBV15 combines with J gene TRBJ1-2; no clear D. V gave up 0 bases and J gave up 4 bases, with 15 bases separating them. The CDR3 has 16 residues. Germline assignment: CDR1 LNHNV and CDR2 YYDKDF (reference sequence). The CDR3 region has the DNA TGTGCCACCAGCAGAGACCCTACAGTCCCCTCCTATGGCTACACCTTC. It yields the protein CATSRDPTVPSYGYTF. Combining the CDR3 with reference TRBV15 and TRBJ1-2 gives the whole variable domain DAMVIQNPRYQVTQFGKPVTLSCSQTLNHNVMYWYQQKSSQAPKLLFHYYDKDFNNEADTPDNFQSRRPNTSFCFLDIRSPGLGDTAMYLCATSRDPTVPSYGYTFGSGTRLTVV.

This clonotype appeared many times. The chain employs TRBV2 and TRBJ2-7; TRBD2 matches 7 bases. Germline-derived CDR1 and CDR2 are SNHLY and FYNNEI. The V and J ends lost 11 bases and 3 bases, in that order; junction bases with no gene match: 7. This CDR3 is built from 12 residues. CDR3 loop: CAGGREYYEQYF. CDR3 in DNA: TGTGCCGGGGGGAGGGAGTACTACGAGCAGTACTTC.

This clonotype was detected many times. V gene TRBV11-2 combines with J gene TRBJ1-4; 7 positions agree with TRBD1. V lost 5 bases and J lost 0; bases outside the gene matches: 6. In germline, CDR1 is SGHAT, CDR2 FQNNGV. The CDR3 contains 16 residues. The CDR3 sequence is CASSPGQVATNEKLFF. The DNA for the CDR3 is TGTGCCAGCAGCCCTGGACAGGTCGCAACTAATGAAAAACTGTTTTTT. The full variable domain, its missing parts supplied by reference TRBV11-2 and TRBJ1-4, is EAGVAQSPRYKIIEKRQSVAFWCNPISGHATLYWYQQILGQGPKLLIQFQNNGVVDDSQLPKDRFSAERLKGVDSTLKIQPAKLEDSAVYLCASSPGQVATNEKLFFGSGTQLSVL.

This clonotype appeared many times. This chain uses TRBV5-6 with TRBJ2-5; D might be TRBD2 (7 bases). Between the trimmed V and J ends, which lost 5 bases and 2 bases, there was a span of 19 bases. CDR3 size: 16 residues. Germline values: CDR1 SGHDT, CDR2 YYEEEE. The CDR3 spells CASSYLGAGVQETQYF. CDR3 sequence (DNA): TGTGCCAGCAGTTATCTGGGGGCGGGGGTTCAAGAGACCCAGTACTTC.

This clonotype was seen a handful of times. This chain connects TRBV4-1 to TRBJ1-4, with D unclear. Per the germline V gene, CDR1 is MGHRA and CDR2 is YSYEKL. The CDR3 covers 17 residues. Deletions cut 0 bases from V and 4 bases from J, with 15 bases between. This CDR3 is CASSQDFQAGVNEKLFF. The CDR3 coding sequence is TGCGCCAGCAGCCAAGATTTTCAGGCAGGAGTTAATGAAAAACTGTTTTTT.

This clonotype has at least ten counts. The chain recombines TRBV6-1 with TRBJ2-7, with TRBD1 matching over 7 bases. Germline trimming cut 6 bases from V and 2 bases from J; bases unmatched to any gene: 7. The germline gives CDR1 MNHNS, CDR2 SASEGT. This CDR3 contains 14 residues. The CDR3 DNA is TGTGCCAGCAGCATGTGGGACAGCCCCTACGAGCAGTACTTC. The encoded protein is CASSMWDSPYEQYF.

Ten or more counts support this clonotype. This chain connects TRBV3-1 to TRBJ1-1; 7 positions match TRBD1. CDR3 length: 15 amino acids. Germline-derived CDR1 and CDR2 are LGHDT and YNNKEL (reference sequence). With 1 base clipped from V and 6 bases from J, the junction kept 8 bases outside the gene matches. CDR3 sequence: CASSQGGTASAEAFF. CDR3 in DNA: TGTGCCAGCAGCCAAGGCGGGACAGCCTCCGCTGAAGCTTTCTTT.

Of note for this clonotype: A much larger clone differs by one base, so this may be a read error. This chain uses TRBV12-3 or TRBV12-4 with TRBJ1-6; no clear D. Trimming removed 8 bases from V and 9 bases from J, with 11 bases in between. This CDR3 spans 12 amino acids. The CDR3 nucleotides read TGTGCCAGCGGTCCTCACGGTTCACCCCTCCACTTT. Amino acid sequence: CASGPHGSPLHF.